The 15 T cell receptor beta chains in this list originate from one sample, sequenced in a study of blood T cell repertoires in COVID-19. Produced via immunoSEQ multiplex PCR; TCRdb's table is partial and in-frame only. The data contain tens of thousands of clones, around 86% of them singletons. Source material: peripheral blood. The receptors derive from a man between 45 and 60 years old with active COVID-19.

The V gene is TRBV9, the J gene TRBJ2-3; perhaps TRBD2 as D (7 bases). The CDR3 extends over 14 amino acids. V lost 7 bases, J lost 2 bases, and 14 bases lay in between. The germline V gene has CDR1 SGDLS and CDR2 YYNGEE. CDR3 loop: CASRGASDTDTQYF. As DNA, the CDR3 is TGTGCCAGCCGGGGGGCTAGCGACACAGATACGCAGTATTTT.

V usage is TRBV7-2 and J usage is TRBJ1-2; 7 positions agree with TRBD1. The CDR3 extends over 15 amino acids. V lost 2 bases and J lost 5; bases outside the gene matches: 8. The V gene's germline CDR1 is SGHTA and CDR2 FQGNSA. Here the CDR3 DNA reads TGTGCCAGCAGCTTAACAGGGGTGGTTCAATATGGCTACACCTTC. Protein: CASSLTGVVQYGYTF.

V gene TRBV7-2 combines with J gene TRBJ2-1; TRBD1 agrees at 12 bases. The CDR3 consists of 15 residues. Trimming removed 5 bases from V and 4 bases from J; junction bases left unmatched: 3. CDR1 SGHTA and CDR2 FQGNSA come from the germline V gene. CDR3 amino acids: CASSTGQGAYNEQFF. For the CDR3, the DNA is TGTGCCAGCAGCACGGGACAGGGGGCTTACAATGAGCAGTTCTTC.

CDR3 coding DNA: TGTGCCAGCAGCTTAGAAGGCTCGGGGGGCTCCTACGAGCAGTACTTC. Translated, it gives CASSLEGSGGSYEQYF. This sequence joins TRBV7-6 and TRBJ2-7; 7 bases are a match to TRBD2. This CDR3 has 16 amino acids. Looked up from germline, CDR1 is SGHVS and CDR2 is FNYEAQ. Trimming at V came to 1 base and at J to 0 bases, leaving 6 bases not matched to a gene.

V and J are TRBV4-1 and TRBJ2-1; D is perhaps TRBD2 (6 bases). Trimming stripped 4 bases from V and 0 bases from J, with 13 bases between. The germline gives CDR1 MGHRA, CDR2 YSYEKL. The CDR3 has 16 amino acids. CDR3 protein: CASSRGEFSSYNEQFF. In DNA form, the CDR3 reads TGCGCCAGCAGCCGGGGGGAATTCAGCTCCTACAATGAGCAGTTCTTC.

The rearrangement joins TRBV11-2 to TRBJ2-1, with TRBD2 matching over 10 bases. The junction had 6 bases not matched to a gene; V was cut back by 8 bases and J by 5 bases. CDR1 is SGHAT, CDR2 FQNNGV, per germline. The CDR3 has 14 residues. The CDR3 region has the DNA TGTGCCAGCCGTAGCGGGGGGAAGAACAATGAGCAGTTCTTC. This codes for CASRSGGKNNEQFF.

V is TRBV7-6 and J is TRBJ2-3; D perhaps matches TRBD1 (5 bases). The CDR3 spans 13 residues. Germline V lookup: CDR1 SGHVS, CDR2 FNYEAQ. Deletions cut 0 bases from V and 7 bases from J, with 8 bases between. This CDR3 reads CASSLAQGNTQYF. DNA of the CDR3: TGTGCCAGCAGCTTAGCGCAGGGTAATACGCAGTATTTT.

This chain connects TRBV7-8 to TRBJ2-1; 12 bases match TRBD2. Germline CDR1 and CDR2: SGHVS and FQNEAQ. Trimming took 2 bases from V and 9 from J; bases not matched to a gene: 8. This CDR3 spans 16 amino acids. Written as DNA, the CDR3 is TGTGCCAGCAGCTTATCGGAATCTAGCGGGAGGGTTGAGCAGTTCTTC. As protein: CASSLSESSGRVEQFF.

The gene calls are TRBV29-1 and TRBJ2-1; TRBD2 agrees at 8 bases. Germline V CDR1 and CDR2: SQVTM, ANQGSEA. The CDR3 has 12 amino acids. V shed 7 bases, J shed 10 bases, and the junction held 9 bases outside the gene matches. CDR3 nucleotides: TGCAGCGCCGAGAAGGTAGCGGGAGAGCAGTTCTTC. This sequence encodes CSAEKVAGEQFF.

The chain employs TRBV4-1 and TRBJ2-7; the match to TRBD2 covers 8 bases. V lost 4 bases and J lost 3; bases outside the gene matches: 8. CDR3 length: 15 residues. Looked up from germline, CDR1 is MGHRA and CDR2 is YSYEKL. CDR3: CASSLTLADSYEQYF. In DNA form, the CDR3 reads TGCGCCAGCAGCCTGACACTAGCGGATAGCTACGAGCAGTACTTC.

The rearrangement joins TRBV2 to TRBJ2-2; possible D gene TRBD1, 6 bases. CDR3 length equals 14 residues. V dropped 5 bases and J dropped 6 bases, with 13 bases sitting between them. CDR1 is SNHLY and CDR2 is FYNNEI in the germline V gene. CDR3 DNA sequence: TGTGCCAGCAGTTCTGACAGGACCCCCGGGGAGCTGTTTTTT. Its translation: CASSSDRTPGELFF.

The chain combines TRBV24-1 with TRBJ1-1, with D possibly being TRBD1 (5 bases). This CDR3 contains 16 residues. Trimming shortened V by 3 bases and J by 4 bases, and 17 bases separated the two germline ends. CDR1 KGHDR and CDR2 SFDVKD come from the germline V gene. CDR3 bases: TGTGCCACCAGTGATGATTCCGGGACTGGGGGCACTGAAGCTTTCTTT. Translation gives CATSDDSGTGGTEAFF.

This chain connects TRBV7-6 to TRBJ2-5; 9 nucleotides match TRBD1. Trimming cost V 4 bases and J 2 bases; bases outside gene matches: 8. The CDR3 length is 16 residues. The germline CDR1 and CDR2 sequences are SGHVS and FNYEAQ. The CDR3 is CASSSNRGLGQETQYF. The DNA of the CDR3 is TGTGCCAGCAGCTCGAACAGGGGGCTAGGGCAAGAGACCCAGTACTTC.

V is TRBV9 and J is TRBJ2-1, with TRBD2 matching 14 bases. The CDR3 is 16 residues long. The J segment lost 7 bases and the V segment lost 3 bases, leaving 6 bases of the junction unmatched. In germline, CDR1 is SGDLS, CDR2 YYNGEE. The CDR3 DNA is TGTGCCAGCAGCGAGGGACTAGCGGGAGTAAGAAATGAGCAGTTCTTC. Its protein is CASSEGLAGVRNEQFF.

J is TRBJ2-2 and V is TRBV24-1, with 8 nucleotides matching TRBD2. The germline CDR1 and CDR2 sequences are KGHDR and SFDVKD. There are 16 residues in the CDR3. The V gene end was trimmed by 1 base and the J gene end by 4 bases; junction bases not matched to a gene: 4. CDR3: CATSDFTGRGTGELFF. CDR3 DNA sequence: TGTGCCACCAGTGATTTCACCGGGAGGGGCACCGGGGAGCTGTTTTTT.